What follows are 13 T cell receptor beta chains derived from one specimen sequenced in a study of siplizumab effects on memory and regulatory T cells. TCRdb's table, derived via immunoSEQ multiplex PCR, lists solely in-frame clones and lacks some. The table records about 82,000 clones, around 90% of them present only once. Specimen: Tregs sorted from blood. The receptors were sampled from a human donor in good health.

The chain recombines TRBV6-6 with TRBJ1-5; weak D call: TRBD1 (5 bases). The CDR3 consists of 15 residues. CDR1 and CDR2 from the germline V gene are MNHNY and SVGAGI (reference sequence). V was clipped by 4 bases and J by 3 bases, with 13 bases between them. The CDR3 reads CASSSPGGANQPQHF. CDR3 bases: TGTGCCAGCAGTTCCCCCGGCGGGGCCAATCAGCCCCAGCATTTT.

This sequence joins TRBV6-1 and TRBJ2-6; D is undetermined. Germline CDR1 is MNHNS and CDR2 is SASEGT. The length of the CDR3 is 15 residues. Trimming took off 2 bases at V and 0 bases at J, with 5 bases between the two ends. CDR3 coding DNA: TGTGCCAGCAGTGAAAAGTCCTCTGGGGCCAACGTCCTGACTTTC. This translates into CASSEKSSGANVLTF.

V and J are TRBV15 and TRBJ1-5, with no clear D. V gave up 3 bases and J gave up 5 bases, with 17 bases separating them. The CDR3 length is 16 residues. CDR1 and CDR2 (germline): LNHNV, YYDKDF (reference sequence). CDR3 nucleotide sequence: TGTGCCACCAGCAGGGCCATAGGGCAGTGGGATCAGCCCCAGCATTTT. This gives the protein CATSRAIGQWDQPQHF.

The DNA of the CDR3 is TGCAGTGCTAGACCTCGGAAGCAGTACTTC. Amino acids: CSARPRKQYF. The chain combines TRBV20-1 with TRBJ2-7; no reliable D call. Trimming stripped 2 bases from V and 8 bases from J, with 7 bases between. The CDR3 length is 10 residues. Germline assignment: CDR1 DFQATT and CDR2 SNEGSKA (reference sequence).

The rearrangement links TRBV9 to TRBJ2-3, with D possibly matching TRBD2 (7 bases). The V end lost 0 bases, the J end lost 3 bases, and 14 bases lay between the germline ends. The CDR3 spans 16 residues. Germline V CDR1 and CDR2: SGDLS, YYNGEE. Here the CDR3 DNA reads TGTGCCAGCAGCGTAGGGTACGGGGGGCGGACAGATACGCAGTATTTT. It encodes CASSVGYGGRTDTQYF.

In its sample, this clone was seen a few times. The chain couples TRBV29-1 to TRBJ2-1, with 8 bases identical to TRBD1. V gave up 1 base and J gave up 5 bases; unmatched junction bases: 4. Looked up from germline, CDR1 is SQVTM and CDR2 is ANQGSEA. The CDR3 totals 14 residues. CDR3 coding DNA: TGCAGCGTTGAAGTAAGGACAGGGAACAATGAGCAGTTCTTC. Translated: CSVEVRTGNNEQFF.

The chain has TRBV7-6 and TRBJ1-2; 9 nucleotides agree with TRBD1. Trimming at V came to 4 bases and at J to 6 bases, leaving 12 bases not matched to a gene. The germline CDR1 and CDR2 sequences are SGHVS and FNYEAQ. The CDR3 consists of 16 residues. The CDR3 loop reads CASSSGQGTSEDGYTF. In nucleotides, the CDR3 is TGTGCCAGCAGCTCGGGACAGGGAACGTCTGAGGATGGCTACACCTTC.

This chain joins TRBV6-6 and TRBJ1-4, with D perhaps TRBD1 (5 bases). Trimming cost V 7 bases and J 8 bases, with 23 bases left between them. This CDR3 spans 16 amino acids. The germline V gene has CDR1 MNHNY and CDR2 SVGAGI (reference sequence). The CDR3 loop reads CASTRGAVGFVEKLFF. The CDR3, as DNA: TGTGCCAGCACAAGAGGGGCAGTGGGCTTTGTCGAAAAACTGTTTTTT.

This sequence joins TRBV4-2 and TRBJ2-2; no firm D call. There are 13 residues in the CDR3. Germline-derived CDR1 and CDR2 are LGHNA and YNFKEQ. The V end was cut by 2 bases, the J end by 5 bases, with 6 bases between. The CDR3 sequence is CASSQLSTGELFF. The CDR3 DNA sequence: TGTGCCAGCAGCCAATTGTCTACCGGGGAGCTGTTTTTT.

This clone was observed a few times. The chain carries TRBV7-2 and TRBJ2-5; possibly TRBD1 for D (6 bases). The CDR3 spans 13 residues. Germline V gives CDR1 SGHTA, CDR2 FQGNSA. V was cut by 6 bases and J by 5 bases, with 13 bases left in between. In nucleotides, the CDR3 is TGTGCCAGCAGTATACTAAGGGGGGAGACCCAGTACTTC. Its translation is CASSILRGETQYF.

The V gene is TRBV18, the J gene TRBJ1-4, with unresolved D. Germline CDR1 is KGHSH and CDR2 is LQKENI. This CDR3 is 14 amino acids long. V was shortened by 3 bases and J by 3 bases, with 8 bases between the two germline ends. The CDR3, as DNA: TGTGCCAGCTCACCGCGGGAGCCTAATGAAAAACTGTTTTTT. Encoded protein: CASSPREPNEKLFF.

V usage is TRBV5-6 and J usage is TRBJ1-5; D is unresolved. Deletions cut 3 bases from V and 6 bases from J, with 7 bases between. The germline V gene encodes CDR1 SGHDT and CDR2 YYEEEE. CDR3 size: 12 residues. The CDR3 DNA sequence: TGTGCCAGCAGCTGGGGAGCTCAGCCCCAGCATTTT. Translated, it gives CASSWGAQPQHF.

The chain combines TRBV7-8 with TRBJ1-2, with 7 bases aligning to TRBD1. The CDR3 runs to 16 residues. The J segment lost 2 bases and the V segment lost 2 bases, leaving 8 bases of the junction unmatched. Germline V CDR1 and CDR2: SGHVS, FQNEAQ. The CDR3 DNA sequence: TGTGCCAGCAGCTTAATGACGGACAGGCTCAACTATGGCTACACCTTC. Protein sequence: CASSLMTDRLNYGYTF. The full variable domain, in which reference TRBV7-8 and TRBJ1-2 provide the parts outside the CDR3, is GAGVSQSPRYKVAKRGQDVALRCDPISGHVSLFWYQQALGQGPEFLTYFQNEAQLDKSGLPSDRFFAERPEGSVSTLKIQRTQQEDSAVYLCASSLMTDRLNYGYTFGSGTRLTVV.